A single sample gave rise to the 10 T cell receptor beta chains below, sequenced in a study of control samples from healthy donors and cancer patients. Profiling relied on immunoSEQ multiplex PCR, and the TCRdb table lists in-frame clones only, not all of them. The sample includes about 94,000 clones, 90% seen only once; the top ten take more than 3.5%. The sample taken for sequencing was blood. The receptors shown here come from a woman younger than 35 in good health.

V and J are TRBV5-8 and TRBJ2-1; D is undetermined. Germline V gene sequence: CDR1 SGHTS, CDR2 YDEGEE. Between the trimmed V and J ends, which lost 1 base and 0 bases, there was a span of 11 bases. The CDR3 extends over 16 amino acids. CDR3: CASSLYDPSSYNEQFF. The CDR3 DNA follows: TGTGCCAGCAGCTTGTACGACCCAAGCTCCTACAATGAGCAGTTCTTC. The full variable domain, in which reference TRBV5-8 and TRBJ2-1 provide the parts outside the CDR3, is EAGVTQSPTHLIKTRGQQATLRCSPISGHTSVYWYQQALGLGLQFLLWYDEGEERNRGNFPPRFSGRQFPNYSSELNVNALELEDSALYLCASSLYDPSSYNEQFFGPGTRLTVL.

The chain links TRBV29-1 to TRBJ2-1; D is possibly TRBD2 (7 bases). The CDR3 loop spans 17 amino acids. With 1 base removed from V and 9 bases from J, the gap between germline ends came to 25 bases. The germline gives CDR1 SQVTM, CDR2 ANQGSEA. CDR3 loop: CSVEGGYGGTIGGEQFF. The CDR3 DNA follows: TGCAGCGTTGAAGGTGGATACGGGGGGACAATCGGCGGTGAGCAGTTCTTC.

In this sample, this clone turned up a few times. The J gene is TRBJ1-5, the V gene TRBV19; perhaps TRBD1 as D (5 bases). The germline V and J ends were trimmed by 5 bases and 0 bases, with 17 bases remaining between them. The CDR3 contains 17 residues. Germline lookup yields CDR1 LNHDA and CDR2 SQIVND (reference sequence). CDR3 coding DNA: TGTGCCAGTAGTCCCGAATATACAGGTCATAGCAATCAGCCCCAGCATTTT. As protein: CASSPEYTGHSNQPQHF.

The gene calls are TRBV11-2 and TRBJ1-1; D is uncertain. Trimming stripped 3 bases from V and 5 bases from J, with 7 bases between. Germline V gene lookup returns CDR1 SGHAT and CDR2 FQNNGV. CDR3 length: 12 amino acids. CDR3 sequence: CASSFLTTEAFF. CDR3 nucleotide sequence: TGTGCCAGCAGCTTCCTGACTACTGAAGCTTTCTTT.

The rearrangement links TRBV7-2 to TRBJ1-2; tentative D call: TRBD1 (5 bases). CDR1 SGHTA and CDR2 FQGNSA come from the germline V gene. With 1 base removed from V and 7 bases from J, the gap between germline ends came to 10 bases. The length of the CDR3 is 13 residues. The CDR3 sequence: CASSLVVQGGYTF. CDR3 sequence (DNA): TGTGCCAGCAGCTTAGTTGTCCAGGGTGGCTACACCTTC.

This clone is a singleton in its sample. The chain combines TRBV2 with TRBJ1-2, with D possibly being TRBD1 (5 bases). Germline loops: CDR1 SNHLY, CDR2 FYNNEI. This CDR3 contains 16 residues. Trimming cost V 6 bases and J 0 bases, with 17 bases left between them. The CDR3 is CASSATLGVANYGYTF. In DNA form, the CDR3 reads TGTGCCAGCAGCGCCACCTTAGGGGTAGCTAACTATGGCTACACCTTC.

This clone has only a few counts. CDR3 bases: TGTGCCAGCAGTGTCGTAGGGATGAACACTGAAGCTTTCTTT. Translation: CASSVVGMNTEAFF. This rearrangement joins TRBV2 to TRBJ1-1; D not certain. This CDR3 is built from 14 residues. Trimming removed 4 bases at V and 0 bases at J, with 9 bases between. CDR1 and CDR2 from the germline V gene are SNHLY and FYNNEI.

This chain uses TRBV10-1 with TRBJ1-1; D is unresolved. Trimming stripped 3 bases from V and 5 bases from J, with 13 bases between. The length of the CDR3 is 14 residues. Germline V gene lookup returns CDR1 WNHNN and CDR2 SYGVQD (reference sequence). CDR3 DNA: TGCGCCAGCAGTGATGGAGAGTTGAGGACTGAAGCTTTCTTT. It specifies CASSDGELRTEAFF.

The V call is TRBV19, the J call TRBJ2-7; the D gene is possibly TRBD2 (6 bases). Germline V lookup: CDR1 LNHDA, CDR2 SQIVND (reference sequence). The ends were cut back, 1 base at V and 0 bases at J, with 13 bases in the middle. The CDR3 is 16 amino acids. The CDR3 reads CASSIGRVGGSYEQYF. The CDR3 nucleotides read TGTGCCAGTAGTATAGGGAGGGTTGGAGGCTCCTACGAGCAGTACTTC.

This chain links TRBV14 with TRBJ2-3; 9 nucleotides align to TRBD2. With V trimmed by 1 base and J by 1 base, 9 bases remained unmatched. Germline CDR1 reads SGHDN; CDR2 reads FVKESK. CDR3 size: 18 residues. CDR3 sequence reads: CASSQGLAGMKRTDTQYF. In nucleotides, the CDR3 is TGTGCCAGCAGCCAAGGGCTAGCGGGGATGAAGCGCACAGATACGCAGTATTTT.